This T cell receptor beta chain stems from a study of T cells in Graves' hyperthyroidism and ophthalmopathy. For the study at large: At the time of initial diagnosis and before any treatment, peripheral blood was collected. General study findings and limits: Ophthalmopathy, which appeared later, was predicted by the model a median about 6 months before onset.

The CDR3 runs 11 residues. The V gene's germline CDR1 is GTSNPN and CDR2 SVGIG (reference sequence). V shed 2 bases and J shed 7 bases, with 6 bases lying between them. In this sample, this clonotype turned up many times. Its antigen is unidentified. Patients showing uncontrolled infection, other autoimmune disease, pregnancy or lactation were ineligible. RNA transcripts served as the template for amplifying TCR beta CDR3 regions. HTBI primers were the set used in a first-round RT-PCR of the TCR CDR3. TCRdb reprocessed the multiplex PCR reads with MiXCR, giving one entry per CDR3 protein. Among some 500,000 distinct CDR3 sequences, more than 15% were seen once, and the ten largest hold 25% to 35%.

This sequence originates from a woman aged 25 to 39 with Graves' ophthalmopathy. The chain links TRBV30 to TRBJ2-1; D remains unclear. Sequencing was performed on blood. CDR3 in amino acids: CAWSPLNEQFF. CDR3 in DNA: TGTGCCTGGAGTCCGCTGAATGAGCAGTTCTTC.